The 30 T cell receptor beta chains given below trace back to one sample, sequenced in a study of PD-1 blockade in mismatch repair-deficient tumors. Assay used: immunoSEQ multiplex PCR; TCRdb lists only in-frame clones, some missing. The sample lists about 66,000 clones, approximately 78% occurring once. This specimen consisted of peripheral blood, obtained 2 weeks after starting pembrolizumab. Receptor source: an adult with mismatch repair-deficient cancer.

The V call is TRBV5-4, the J call TRBJ1-3, with D possibly TRBD1 on 5 matching bases. In germline, CDR1 is SGHNT, CDR2 YYREEE (reference sequence). Between the trimmed V and J ends, which lost 4 bases and 3 bases, there was a span of 17 bases. The CDR3 sequence is 16 residues long. CDR3 in amino acids: CASSQDPGGNGNTIYF. The CDR3 DNA reads TGTGCCAGCAGCCAAGATCCGGGGGGAAATGGAAACACCATATATTTT.

The chain carries TRBV6-5 and TRBJ1-5, with D perhaps matching TRBD1 (6 bases). The CDR3 is 15 residues long. From germline, CDR1 is MNHEY and CDR2 SVGAGI. V dropped 6 bases and J dropped 2 bases, with 14 bases sitting between them. CDR3 sequence (DNA): TGTGCCAGCAGACAGGGCTCGGTCGGCAATCAGCCCCAGCATTTT. Translated, it gives CASRQGSVGNQPQHF.

The V gene is TRBV5-1, the J gene TRBJ1-2, with D unresolved. The CDR3 runs 13 residues. Germline CDR1 and CDR2: SGHRS and YFSETQ. With 4 bases removed from V and 2 bases from J, the gap between germline ends came to 9 bases. The CDR3 DNA sequence: TGCGCCAGCAGCCTAACAGAGAACTATGGCTACACCTTC. This gives the protein CASSLTENYGYTF.

Only one count was recorded for this clone. V is TRBV5-4 and J is TRBJ2-3; 8 nucleotides agree with TRBD1. The CDR3 runs to 15 residues. CDR1 and CDR2 from the germline V gene are SGHNT and YYREEE (reference sequence). V shed 4 bases and J 6 bases; nucleotides not matched to a gene: 10. CDR3 residues: CASSGIRQGSDTQYF. The CDR3 nucleotides are TGTGCCAGCAGCGGGATCCGACAGGGGTCGGATACGCAGTATTTT.

The gene calls are TRBV18 and TRBJ1-1; no clear D gene. Trimming left V 6 bases short and J 6 bases short, with 14 bases between. Germline-derived CDR1 and CDR2 are KGHSH and LQKENI. This CDR3 comprises 13 residues. The CDR3 reads CASSRGEQSEAFF. In DNA, the CDR3 is TGTGCCAGCTCCCGAGGAGAACAATCTGAAGCTTTCTTT.

This chain's CDR3 is CASSPLIHGTENEKLFF. The CDR3, as DNA: TGTGCCAGCTCACCACTCATTCACGGGACAGAAAATGAAAAACTGTTTTTT. The chain is built from TRBV18 and TRBJ1-4; 7 nucleotides line up with TRBD1. There are 17 residues in the CDR3. Germline V CDR1 and CDR2: KGHSH, LQKENI. V lost 1 base, J lost 5 bases, and 10 bases stayed unmatched.

The rearrangement joins TRBV5-1 to TRBJ2-7; D uncertain. V was shortened by 4 bases and J by 2 bases, with 7 bases between the two germline ends. The CDR3 loop spans 12 amino acids. Germline V gene data show CDR1 as SGHRS and CDR2 as YFSETQ. CDR3 coding DNA: TGCGCCAGCAGCCAGACCACCTACGAGCAGTACTTC. It specifies CASSQTTYEQYF.

Turning to this clone: At one end, the junction sequence differs from germline, possibly due to a read error. The chain uses TRBV7-7 and TRBJ2-7; D uncertain. CDR1 is SSHAT, CDR2 FNYEAQ, per germline (reference sequence). The CDR3 contains 13 residues. The CDR3 is CASSFRLGYEQYF. The CDR3 coding sequence is TGTGCTAGCAGCTTCAGGTTGGGCTACGAGCAGTACTTC.

This clone has more than one count but fewer than ten. V is TRBV5-1 and J is TRBJ2-2; the D is unclear. V was clipped by 2 bases and J by 3 bases, with 11 bases between them. Looked up from germline, CDR1 is SGHRS and CDR2 is YFSETQ. There are 15 residues in the CDR3. In DNA form, the CDR3 reads TGCGCCAGCAGCTTCCGGTCGGCGGACACCGGGGAGCTGTTTTTT. Protein sequence: CASSFRSADTGELFF.

The chain links TRBV5-5 to TRBJ1-1; tentative D call: TRBD1 (6 bases). The germline V and J ends were trimmed by 4 bases and 4 bases, with 17 bases remaining between them. This CDR3 contains 15 residues. From germline, CDR1 is SGHKS and CDR2 YYEKEE (reference sequence). The CDR3 protein is CASSPGTGASTEAFF. The CDR3 DNA sequence: TGTGCCAGCAGCCCCGGGACGGGGGCGAGCACTGAAGCTTTCTTT. Variable domain in full (rest from reference TRBV5-5 and TRBJ1-1): DAGVTQSPTHLIKTRGQQVTLRCSPISGHKSVSWYQQVLGQGPQFIFQYYEKEERGRGNFPDRFSARQFPNYSSELNVNALLLGDSALYLCASSPGTGASTEAFFGQGTRLTVV.

The chain links TRBV10-3 to TRBJ1-1; no definite D call. Germline assignment: CDR1 ENHRY and CDR2 SYGVKD. The CDR3 has 14 residues. Trimming pared 7 bases from V and 4 bases from J, leaving 16 bases between. Here the CDR3 DNA reads TGTGCCATCAATGAAGAGGTTCAGGCCACTGAAGCTTTCTTT. It encodes CAINEEVQATEAFF.

This clone has just a few counts. This chain links TRBV11-2 with TRBJ2-6, with 9 bases lining up with TRBD1. V trimming: 5 bases; J trimming: 4 bases; junction bases outside the gene matches: 12. The CDR3 has 18 residues. Per germline, CDR1 SGHAT and CDR2 FQNNGV. The CDR3 DNA reads as TGTGCCAGCAGCCTCCTCCCGGGACAGGGTTACGGGGCCAACGTCCTGACTTTC. This encodes CASSLLPGQGYGANVLTF.

The genes are TRBV28 and TRBJ1-1; unclear D gene. Germline V gene lookup returns CDR1 MDHEN and CDR2 SYDVKM. Between the trimmed V and J ends, which lost 8 bases and 10 bases, there was a span of 17 bases. This CDR3 contains 12 residues. The CDR3 nucleotides read TGTGCCAGCCTAGGGTCTCTCTCTGTAGCTTTCTTT. Translation gives CASLGSLSVAFF.

This clone has more than one count but fewer than ten. The rearrangement joins TRBV5-4 to TRBJ2-5, with D maybe TRBD2 (5 bases). Between the trimmed V and J ends, which lost 0 bases and 5 bases, there was a span of 11 bases. The CDR3 runs 14 residues. Germline CDR1 reads SGHNT; CDR2 reads YYREEE (reference sequence). The chain's CDR3 is CASSLGSRGETQYF. Written as DNA, the CDR3 is TGTGCCAGCAGCTTGGGTTCGCGCGGGGAGACCCAGTACTTC. The whole variable domain, filled in from reference TRBV5-4 and TRBJ2-5, reads ETGVTQSPTHLIKTRGQQVTLRCSSQSGHNTVSWYQQALGQGPQFIFQYYREEENGRGNFPPRFSGLQFPNYSSELNVNALELDDSALYLCASSLGSRGETQYFGPGTRLLVL.

V usage is TRBV9 and J usage is TRBJ2-5; D call uncertain. Germline-derived CDR1 and CDR2 are SGDLS and YYNGEE. CDR3 length: 13 amino acids. Trimming took off 5 bases at V and 7 bases at J, with 15 bases between the two ends. Here the CDR3 DNA reads TGTGCCAGCAGTAATCCCGACCGATGGACCCAGTACTTC. It is translated as CASSNPDRWTQYF. The full variable domain, its missing parts supplied by reference TRBV9 and TRBJ2-5, is DSGVTQTPKHLITATGQRVTLRCSPRSGDLSVYWYQQSLDQGLQFLIQYYNGEERAKGNILERFSAQQFPDLHSELNLSSLELGDSALYFCASSNPDRWTQYFGPGTRLLVL.

The rearrangement links TRBV5-5 to TRBJ2-3; TRBD2 matches 11 bases. J was trimmed by 2 bases and V by 4 bases; bases with no gene match: 3. The CDR3 has 15 residues. Germline V CDR1 and CDR2: SGHKS, YYEKEE (reference sequence). The CDR3 DNA reads as TGTGCCAGCAGCGTGGGACTAGCGGACACAGATACGCAGTATTTT. Protein product: CASSVGLADTDTQYF.

The chain uses TRBV2 and TRBJ2-1; the D is unclear. The CDR3 length is 14 residues. From germline, CDR1 is SNHLY and CDR2 FYNNEI. Trimming stripped 3 bases from V and 2 bases from J, with 8 bases between. The chain's CDR3 is CASSDRVTYNEQFF. The CDR3 DNA sequence: TGTGCCAGCAGTGATAGGGTTACCTACAATGAGCAGTTCTTC.

The chain uses TRBV29-1 and TRBJ2-1; perhaps D is TRBD1 or TRBD2 (7 bases each). The V end lost 7 bases, the J end lost 6 bases, and 13 bases lay between the germline ends. The CDR3 is 12 residues long. Per germline, CDR1 SQVTM and CDR2 ANQGSEA. CDR3 protein: CSGDSGVNEQFF. The CDR3, as DNA: TGCAGCGGGGACAGCGGGGTCAATGAGCAGTTCTTC.

The chain recombines TRBV9 with TRBJ2-3; 7 nucleotides agree with TRBD2. The CDR3 spans 16 residues. CDR1 is SGDLS and CDR2 is YYNGEE in the germline V gene. V was pared by 4 bases and J by 4 bases, with 12 bases of the junction left unmatched. DNA of the CDR3: TGTGCCAGCAGCCCCGAGATAGCGGGTGGAGCAGATACGCAGTATTTT. Translation: CASSPEIAGGADTQYF.

This clone was counted only a few times. The V gene is TRBV6-6, the J gene TRBJ2-7, with D hard to call. V lost 8 bases to trimming and J lost 3 bases, with 8 bases between them. This CDR3 has 11 amino acids. CDR1 is MNHNY and CDR2 is SVGAGI in the germline V gene (reference sequence). As DNA, the CDR3 is TGTGCCAGCCTCAAAGGCTACGAGCAGTACTTC. Its protein product is CASLKGYEQYF.

V is TRBV19 and J is TRBJ2-7, with TRBD1 matching over 7 bases. V was pared by 3 bases and J by 4 bases, with 6 bases of the junction left unmatched. The V gene's germline CDR1 is LNHDA and CDR2 SQIVND (reference sequence). The CDR3 has 14 amino acids. The CDR3 coding sequence is TGTGCCAGTAGTATCGGTACAGGGGCTTACGAGCAGTACTTC. Protein sequence: CASSIGTGAYEQYF.

The V call is TRBV15, the J call TRBJ2-1; no firm D call. Germline CDR1 and CDR2: LNHNV and YYDKDF (reference sequence). Between the trimmed V and J ends, which lost 3 bases and 0 bases, there was a span of 18 bases. The CDR3 spans 18 residues. The CDR3 loop reads CATSRSIGRTSSYNEQFF. CDR3 nucleotide sequence: TGTGCCACCAGCAGGTCGATAGGGCGCACGAGCTCCTACAATGAGCAGTTCTTC.

The chain employs TRBV7-2 and TRBJ2-3; a possible D gene is TRBD2 (6 bases). The germline V and J ends were trimmed by 2 bases and 2 bases, with 14 bases remaining between them. CDR3 length: 16 residues. Looked up from germline, CDR1 is SGHTA and CDR2 is FQGNSA. Here the CDR3 reads CASSLNLRGTTDTQYF. The DNA for the CDR3 is TGTGCCAGCAGCTTAAACTTGCGCGGGACCACAGATACGCAGTATTTT.

The V call is TRBV4-2, the J call TRBJ1-2, with TRBD1 matching over 7 bases. CDR3 length equals 14 residues. Per germline, CDR1 LGHNA and CDR2 YNFKEQ. J lost 7 bases, V lost 0 bases, and 5 bases had no gene match. In DNA, the CDR3 is TGTGCCAGCAGCCAAGACGAGGGGGCGATTGGCTACACCTTC. Amino acids: CASSQDEGAIGYTF.

The chain has TRBV29-1 and TRBJ2-1, with D unresolved. V was cut by 7 bases and J by 4 bases, with 8 bases left in between. CDR3 length: 11 amino acids. Germline V gene data show CDR1 as SQVTM and CDR2 as ANQGSEA. CDR3 sequence: CSGRLYNEQFF. In DNA, the CDR3 is TGCAGCGGGCGACTGTACAATGAGCAGTTCTTC.

The chain uses TRBV27 and TRBJ2-3; a possible D gene is TRBD1 (6 bases). V was clipped by 2 bases and J by 0 bases, with 12 bases between them. This CDR3 is built from 16 residues. CDR1 is MNHEY, CDR2 SMNVEV, per germline (reference sequence). DNA for the CDR3: TGTGCCAGCAGTTTACCTGGACAGCTAAGCACAGATACGCAGTATTTT. Translating gives CASSLPGQLSTDTQYF.

This chain connects TRBV2 to TRBJ2-1; TRBD2 might be the D (6 bases). Trimming removed 7 bases from V and 0 bases from J, with 13 bases in between. The CDR3 has 15 amino acids. Per the germline V gene, CDR1 is SNHLY and CDR2 is FYNNEI. The CDR3 DNA reads TGTGCCAGCAAGGTTTACGGGAGCTCCTACAATGAGCAGTTCTTC. It encodes CASKVYGSSYNEQFF.

The chain has TRBV7-3 and TRBJ2-3; D gene uncertain. Germline loops: CDR1 SGHTA, CDR2 FQGTGA. Trimming took off 2 bases at V and 0 bases at J, with 6 bases between the two ends. This CDR3 contains 14 residues. The DNA for the CDR3 is TGTGCCAGCAGCTTAGCACTAAGCACAGATACGCAGTATTTT. This encodes CASSLALSTDTQYF. Using reference TRBV7-3 and TRBJ2-3 for the parts outside the CDR3, the full variable domain is GAGVSQTPSNKVTEKGKYVELRCDPISGHTALYWYRQSLGQGPEFLIYFQGTGAADDSGLPNDRFFAVRPEGSVSTLKIQRTERGDSAVYLCASSLALSTDTQYFGPGTRLTVL.

The rearrangement uses TRBV9 and TRBJ2-3; 12 positions agree with TRBD2. Trimming removed 3 bases from V and 4 bases from J; junction bases left unmatched: 21. This CDR3 is 21 amino acids long. Germline V gene data show CDR1 as SGDLS and CDR2 as YYNGEE. CDR3: CASSGGTIGTSGPQDADTQYF. The CDR3 DNA reads TGTGCCAGCAGCGGGGGAACGATCGGGACTAGCGGGCCCCAGGACGCAGATACGCAGTATTTT. The whole variable domain, remainder taken from reference TRBV9 and TRBJ2-3, is DSGVTQTPKHLITATGQRVTLRCSPRSGDLSVYWYQQSLDQGLQFLIQYYNGEERAKGNILERFSAQQFPDLHSELNLSSLELGDSALYFCASSGGTIGTSGPQDADTQYFGPGTRLTVL.

This clone has only one observation. The J gene is TRBJ2-1, the V gene TRBV30; 12 nucleotides align to TRBD2. Germline-derived CDR1 and CDR2 are GTSNPN and SVGIG (reference sequence). This CDR3 has 16 residues. With V trimmed by 0 bases and J by 10 bases, 10 bases remained unmatched. The CDR3 here is CAWSVGLAGGPGEQFF. The CDR3 region has the DNA TGTGCCTGGAGTGTTGGTCTAGCGGGAGGGCCGGGGGAGCAGTTCTTC. Full variable domain (rest looked up from reference TRBV30 and TRBJ2-1): SQTIHQWPATLVQPVGSPLSLECTVEGTSNPNLYWYRQAAGRGLQLLFYSVGIGQISSEVPQNLSASRPQDRQFILSSKKLLLSDSGFYLCAWSVGLAGGPGEQFFGPGTRLTVL.